The source of this TCR beta chain is a study of OX40 agonist ivuxolimab in advanced cancers. The wider study: Partial responses, seen in three patients, involved one hepatocellular carcinoma and two cutaneous melanomas.

Notes on the study in general: People who partly responded at 0.1-3.0 mg/kg had some of the least clonal expansion seen. By week 6 at 0.1 to 3.0 mg/kg, blood CD4+ and CD8+ T cells had expanded clonally.

Sequencing was performed with immunoSEQ multiplex PCR; in TCRdb, only in-frame clones are kept and a portion is missing. The sample records approximately 60,000 clones, around 87% being singletons. CDR3 length equals 12 residues. V gave up 2 bases and J gave up 8 bases, with 6 bases separating them. Germline CDR1 reads MNHNY; CDR2 reads SVGAGI (reference sequence). Worth noting for this clone: Its antigen is not identified.

Exclusion applied to patients with autoimmune disease history or systemic immunosuppression. The V and J genes are TRBV6-6 and TRBJ1-4, with D maybe TRBD1 (6 bases). Sequenced material: CD4+ or CD8+ T cells sorted from blood, taken in a trial of the OX40 agonist ivuxolimab. The receptor was isolated from an adult with an advanced solid tumor such as melanoma, head and neck, liver or kidney cancer. CDR3 region: CASSYQGEKLFF. The CDR3 DNA sequence: TGTGCCAGCAGTTACCAGGGGGAAAAACTGTTTTTT.